These T cell receptor beta chains were read from a single sample in a study of cytomegalovirus exposure and HLA in healthy donors. Clones were sequenced by immunoSEQ multiplex PCR, and TCRdb holds only the in-frame ones, with some missing. This sample's clone table lists fewer than 100,000 clones. Sequencing was done on a sample of PBMCs. These TCRs come from a man aged 50 to 60 in good health and CMV-seronegative. Both conserved end residues are part of each CDR3. A D gene is named only where the DNA matches it firmly.

v_call,d_call,cdr3_aa
TRBV5-1,TRBD1,CASSWGTGDEQYF
TRBV5-4,TRBD1,CASSLAGQGAGNTIYF
TRBV5-1,-,CASSPPLVSGNTIYF
TRBV27,-,CASSLTVTDTQYF
TRBV18,-,CASSQADLGPRIGTEAFF
TRBV2,TRBD1,CASSEDTSGWDRGYEQYF
TRBV30,-,CAWAGFQDTQYF
TRBV5-1,-,CASSGAARSSYNEQFF
TRBV6-5,-,CASTGGYNSPLHF
TRBV19,TRBD2,CASSMWLADNEQFF
TRBV6-5,-,CASSYGQNQETQYF
TRBV28,-,CASSSTNPKSYEQYF
TRBV7-9,TRBD1,CASSLESTGGGQFF
TRBV19,-,CASSTEPGDTEAFF
TRBV28,TRBD1,CASSLGTGGTEAFF
TRBV19,TRBD2,CASSDTKTSGTDTQYF
TRBV19,TRBD2,CASSISSGGLYNEQFF
TRBV19,-,CASSIIWRGATNEKLFF
TRBV30,TRBD1,CAWMIPGGSNSPLHF
TRBV19,TRBD1,CASRKMGQTLGDTQYF
TRBV2,TRBD1,CASSDQSGTANTEAFF
TRBV7-9,TRBD1,CASSFPPGTGGLDEQFF
TRBV25-1,TRBD1,CASSVGTGGNYEQYF
TRBV12-5,-,CASGLVRGGERGTEAFF
TRBV30,-,CAWSVSGLNEQYF
TRBV28,TRBD1,CASSSGFGTDNYGYTF
TRBV4-1,TRBD1,CASSQVGPRQGSNQPQHF
TRBV7-3,-,CASSLTGLGDGYTF
TRBV7-9,TRBD2,CASTPGLAGSTDTQYF
TRBV4-1,-,CASRPSGTIYGYTF
TRBV29-1,-,CSVEHGGPSTGELFF
TRBV27,-,CASSLSKRGKRYEQYF
TRBV5-4,TRBD1,CASSSAGDRVTQYF
TRBV6-6,TRBD1,CASSPGQGVWETQYF
TRBV10-3,TRBD2,CAISGLLLRGGDTGELFF
TRBV7-2,TRBD1,CASSSTQGANQPQHF
TRBV4-1,TRBD1,CASSPARGSAYEQYF
TRBV7-9,-,CASSLSGGVSGNTIYF
TRBV5-8,-,CASSLDRQIINTIYF
TRBV6-6,-,CASRLPESEAFF
TRBV6-5,-,CASRGRTEAFF
TRBV19,TRBD1,CASRGIDAGTGKAYGYTF
TRBV7-9,-,CASSSRPGLSTEAFF
TRBV5-1,TRBD2,CASSFSAGVNNEQFF